Included here is one TCR beta chain sequence, with context. TCRdb called the 5' RACE reads again in MiXCR, with one record for every CDR3 protein. The table records around 100,000 distinct CDR3 sequences, around 17% of them present only once. The sample is drawn from a study of T cells of healthy individuals. V shed 6 bases, J shed 7 bases, and the junction held 5 bases outside the gene matches. CDR1 and CDR2 (germline): MDHEN, SYDVKM. This CDR3 region has 15 residues. The chain uses TRBV28 and TRBJ2-6, with 11 bases fitting TRBD1. The receptor's source is a human donor in good health. The CDR3: CASRIGTGGANVLTF. CDR3 in DNA: TGTGCCAGCAGGATTGGGACAGGGGGAGCCAACGTCCTGACTTTC.